This T cell receptor beta chain was observed in a study of tumor-infiltrating lymphocytes in primary liver carcinoma. The overall study: Among the tumors, stages were T1-T3 N0M0 and sizes about 4 to 11 cm.

Researchers generated TCR beta cDNA from 500 to 600 ng of total RNA, relying on a constant-region primer. Three nested multiplex PCR rounds, a slightly modified ARM-PCR, produced the libraries for TCR beta. For about 11 cycles apiece, the opening two PCR rounds ran with TRBV1-TRBV30 forward primers and a C-beta reverse primer. TCRdb redid the calling of the multiplex PCR reads with MiXCR, one entry per CDR3 protein. The sample lists approximately 120,000 distinct CDR3 sequences, 64% seen once, with 7.5% to 8.5% in the top ten. A word on this clonotype: Its antigen remains unknown. This likely comes from a read error, as the CDR3 has no conserved phenylalanine or tryptophan at its end.

Study results and limitations: In tumor-adjacent and tumor-blood pairs, overlap was lower than in tumor region pairs.

This CDR3 has 17 amino acids. In germline, CDR1 is SGHAT, CDR2 FQNNGV. Scientists recovered RNA and DNA together from roughly 20-30 mg of unsorted bulk tissue. Primary liver carcinoma in the patients was surgically resected. HBV chronically infected the treatment-naive patients. The source of this sequence is a woman between 55 and 75 years old with primary liver carcinoma and hepatitis B virus infection. Sample: liver tumor tissue from sampling region 3. Described subset: tumor region T3, left-lateral pole. V and J are TRBV11-2 and TRBJ1-2, with D perhaps TRBD1 (6 bases). CDR3 residues: CAGSLGPGQSINYGYTL. CDR3 coding DNA: TGTGCCGGCAGCTTAGGCCCCGGACAGAGTATTAACTATGGATACACCTTA.